This entry lists 9 T cell receptor beta chains sequenced from one sample in a study of regulatory T cells in long-lasting Graves disease. Time point reported: persistent/refractory GD, antithyroid drugs over 5 years with positive TRAb. RNA isolated from PBMCs was used to make the TCR library. iRepertoire HTBI primers and Arm-PCR of CDR3 regions built TCR beta libraries. TCRdb itself ran the multiplex PCR reads through MiXCR, one entry per CDR3 protein. The sample includes 300,000 to 500,000 distinct CDR3 sequences, more than 20% of them seen just once. Specimen: peripheral blood mononuclear cells (PBMCs), collected when the disease was refractory, from a patient treated with antithyroid drugs. These receptors all stem from a female donor with Graves disease.

This clonotype has ten or more counts. The chain carries TRBV12-3 or TRBV12-4 and TRBJ1-2; 9 bases line up with TRBD1. The CDR3 loop spans 16 amino acids. The V segment lost 4 bases and the J segment 7 bases; nucleotides outside the gene matches: 13. As DNA, the CDR3 is TGTGCCAGCAGTTCGAGGGGAACAGGGGGCGAAGGTGGCTACACCTTC. It translates to CASSSRGTGGEGGYTF.

In its sample, this clonotype was seen a few times. The V call is TRBV7-8, the J call TRBJ1-4; D is uncertain. V was cut by 5 bases and J by 5 bases, with 12 bases left in between. Germline assignment: CDR1 SGHVS and CDR2 FQNEAQ. The CDR3 has 14 amino acids. The CDR3 coding sequence is TGTGCCAGCAGCCCGGGCCTATTGAATGAAAAACTGTTTTTT. This codes for CASSPGLLNEKLFF.

The rearrangement uses TRBV27 and TRBJ2-1, with D possibly being TRBD1 (5 bases). The CDR3 extends over 14 amino acids. The germline V gene has CDR1 MNHEY and CDR2 SMNVEV (reference sequence). V was clipped by 5 bases and J by 6 bases, with 14 bases between them. CDR3 bases: TGTGCCAGCAGTCTCCAGGGTCAGTCCAATGAGCAGTTCTTC. Protein: CASSLQGQSNEQFF.

The table lists this clonotype with many counts. The chain couples TRBV12-3 or TRBV12-4 to TRBJ2-5; TRBD2 agrees at 7 bases. The V gene end was trimmed by 7 bases and the J gene end by 0 bases; junction bases not matched to a gene: 2. The CDR3 is made up of 13 amino acids. DNA of the CDR3: TGTGCCAGCAAGCGGGGAGACCAAGAGACCCAGTACTTC. Encoded protein: CASKRGDQETQYF.

CDR3 sequence reads: CASSYTSAMNTGELFF. CDR3 nucleotides: TGTGCCAGCAGTTATACTAGCGCGATGAACACCGGGGAGCTGTTTTTT. The chain joins TRBV6-5 to TRBJ2-2; TRBD2 aligns across 7 bases. Trimming took 3 bases from V and 1 from J; bases not matched to a gene: 5. The CDR3 runs to 16 residues. CDR1 is MNHEY, CDR2 SVGAGI, per germline.

The chain couples TRBV7-2 to TRBJ2-2, with a tentative D call TRBD1 (5 bases). Germline CDR1 and CDR2: SGHTA and FQGNSA. V was pared by 1 base and J by 6 bases, with 12 bases between. This CDR3 comprises 15 residues. CDR3 bases: TGTGCCAGCAGCTTAGTCGGCAGGGTTGCCGGGGAGCTGTTTTTT. Translated, it gives CASSLVGRVAGELFF.

The chain links TRBV20-1 to TRBJ1-5; D is possibly TRBD1 (5 bases). CDR1 DFQATT and CDR2 SNEGSKA come from the germline V gene (reference sequence). CDR3 length equals 16 residues. V lost 3 bases and J 2 bases, leaving 17 bases between the germline ends. This CDR3 reads CSASGEGSGRNQPQHF. The DNA for the CDR3 is TGCAGTGCTAGTGGTGAGGGGTCTGGGCGCAATCAGCCCCAGCATTTT.

This clonotype was observed many times. The chain combines TRBV3-1 with TRBJ1-2; D gene uncertain. V was cut by 1 base and J by 4 bases, with 13 bases left in between. In germline, CDR1 is LGHDT, CDR2 YNNKEL (reference sequence). This CDR3 is 15 amino acids long. This chain's CDR3 is CASSQGELTVYGYTF. CDR3 in DNA: TGTGCCAGCAGCCAAGGCGAACTCACAGTCTATGGCTACACCTTC.

The chain couples TRBV2 to TRBJ2-2; 9 bases align to TRBD1. Germline trimming cut 6 bases from V and 6 bases from J; bases unmatched to any gene: 11. From germline, CDR1 is SNHLY and CDR2 FYNNEI. The CDR3 has 16 residues. The CDR3 loop reads CASSLVEQGASGELFF. The CDR3 DNA is TGTGCCAGCAGCTTAGTAGAACAGGGGGCCTCCGGGGAGCTGTTTTTT.